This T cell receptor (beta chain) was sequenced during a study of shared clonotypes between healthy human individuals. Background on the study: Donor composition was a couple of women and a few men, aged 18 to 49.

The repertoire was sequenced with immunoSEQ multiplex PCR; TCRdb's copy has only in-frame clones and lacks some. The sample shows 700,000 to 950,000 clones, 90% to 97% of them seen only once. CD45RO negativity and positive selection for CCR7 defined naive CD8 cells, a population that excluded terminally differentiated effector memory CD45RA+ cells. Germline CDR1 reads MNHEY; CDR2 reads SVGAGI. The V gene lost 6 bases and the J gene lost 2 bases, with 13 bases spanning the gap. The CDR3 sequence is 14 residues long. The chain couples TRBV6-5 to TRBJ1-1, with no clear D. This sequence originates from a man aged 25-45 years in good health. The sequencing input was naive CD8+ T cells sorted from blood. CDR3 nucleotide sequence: TGTGCCAGCAGCAGGACCTCTATCAACACTGAAGCTTTCTTT. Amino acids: CASSRTSINTEAFF.